The subject of this entry is one T cell receptor (beta chain). Its antigen is currently not known. Base quality data are lacking; no much larger clone is found one base away. The library was produced with the immunoSEQ multiplex PCR assay. For the multiplex PCR, a mixture combining 60 forward primers for TCR Vbeta segments and 13 reverse primers for TCR Jbeta segments was used. The CDR3 region of rearranged TCR beta genes was amplified from genomic DNA by a multiplex PCR assay. The amplified TCR beta libraries were sequenced on the Illumina HiSeq System as 87-base-pair reads. The study's own analysis went as follows. A later analysis tallied roughly 78 million unique TCR beta chains across the 550 to 850 repertoires, and approximately 12 million of those chains were shared by two or more donors. Raw reads were error-corrected and collapsed into unique sequences by a nearest-neighbor algorithm in which closely related sequences were merged to remove PCR and sequencing errors. CDR3 sequences were aligned to IMGT reference sequences to assign V, D and J gene segments. For a sequence to be retained, a match of at least six nucleotides was required to both a V gene segment and a J gene segment. A rearrangement counted as productive if the CDR3 had no stop codons and remained in frame with V and J, and every other rearrangement counted as non-productive. CDR3 was defined according to IMGT convention as the region running from the second conserved V-encoded cysteine to the conserved J-encoded phenylalanine. The earlier analysis of fewer than 700 of the donors excluded sequences that lacked an unambiguous match to a single V gene segment. In an earlier analysis of a few hundred of the donors, a V segment was called functional when productive rearrangements were above 56.7%, and segregating when the standard deviation between donors exceeded 5%. To diagnose cytomegalovirus status from the catalog of TCR beta chain sequences, a statistical classification framework was built. V and J gene assignment, in a later analysis, came from comparing TCR nucleotide sequences with IMGT/GENE-DB human TR gene sequences. Using the TCRdist pipeline, a later analysis assigned CDR3 sequences along with most-parsimonious VDJ recombination scenarios. In a later analysis, each TCR beta chain was defined by its CDR3 amino acid sequence together with its V-gene family, and reads lacking a unique V-gene family were excluded. A later analysis removed several hundred highly shared, low-generation-probability nucleotide sequences to deal with suspected cross-contamination and a sequencing artifact. In a later analysis, a clonal expansion index was calculated for each public chain from normalized within-repertoire ranks of inferred template counts. A later analysis computed generation probabilities with a VDJ recombination model fitted to out-of-frame rearrangements, and checked the results against IGoR. Hypergeometric tests were used in a later analysis to score TCR-TCR, TCR-HLA and TCR-CMV co-occurrence, with a repertoire-size bias correction applied to the TCR pairs. In a later analysis, false discovery rates were estimated by permuting HLA or CMV assignments 20 times. In a later analysis, co-occurring TCRs were grouped using DBSCAN, and TCRdist sequence similarity was added for clustering within HLA-allele-positive subsets. Co-occurrence clustering excluded repertoires with fewer than 30,000 or more than 120,000 public chains, plus five with anomalous nucleotide sharing. In TCRdb, the immuneACCESS table is reduced to in-frame sequences with V and J assigned. These tables do not hold every clone; where another copy was compared, an unresolved V gene accounts for under half, and the others remain unexplained. That table gives V, J and clone size, and the DNA gave D and trimming. Recorded for this sample are approximately 170,000 clones; over 60% of them occurred a single time. Clones ranked in the top ten supply 0.7% to 0.8% of the sample.

This specimen belongs to a study of cytomegalovirus exposure and HLA in healthy donors (dated 2017 in TCRdb). Looking at the study overall: An earlier analysis of more than 550 of the donors reported about 280 Gb of sequence data and around 120 million unique TCR beta sequences obtained from around 170 million T cells. About 300 gigabases of sequencing data and 78 million or so unique TCR sequences were included in an early release covering roughly 600 HLA-typed donors. Among the approximately 400 genotyped donors, approximately 76% belonged to the genetic ancestry cluster associated with self-reported Caucasian donors. The study aimed to test whether cataloging public T cell receptors could reveal signatures of past pathogen exposure. The study used immunosequencing to profile the T cell repertoires of 666 subjects and linked those repertoires to cytomegalovirus serostatus. Along with the approximately 700-subject first cohort, a separate validation cohort of over a hundred different subjects was used. The study combined high-throughput TCR immunosequencing, statistical association of individual TCRs with disease status, and machine learning to predict cytomegalovirus infection status. A later analysis re-examined previously published TCR beta repertoires from about 670 donors and added high-resolution HLA genotyping to investigate patterns of TCR occurrence. Rather than drawing on any new phenotypic data, the later analysis identified candidate immune exposures from TCR beta sequences and the way those sequences occurred across donors. An earlier analysis of around 540 of the donors applied high-throughput TCR beta sequencing to assess whether each TCR beta V gene segment acted as functional or pseudogenic. Donor age, sex, ethnicity and CMV serostatus were collected together with the repertoire data. A later genetic analysis took genome-wide SNP genotypes for about 55% of the roughly 700 donors and used that subset as a discovery cohort. Every discovery cohort repertoire had been produced on one sequencing platform. Both class I and class II loci were covered by HLA typing, at four-digit resolution. Typing coverage varied by locus: roughly 629-640 donors for A, B, C, DRB1 and DQB1; around 560 for DQA1; 606 for DPA1; approximately 450 for DPB1. Five DR-DQ haplotypes were handled as single units for association and clustering, since linkage in the cohort was strong. Among 300 to 500 genotyped donors of the cohort, an average of roughly 230,000 unique TCR beta nucleotide sequences was sequenced per donor, of which approximately 18% were non-productive.

The paper as a whole reports these results and caveats: The cohort was sequenced for TCR beta chains only, and without alpha or paired-chain data the features that could be detected were limited. Over 15 rarely observed V segments, including chromosome 9 orphons, were excluded from the earlier analysis of several hundred of the donors because counts were too low. Because some donors lacked HLA typing at each locus, the association tests relied only on the typed subset. A few of the identified cytomegalovirus-associated TCR beta chains were confirmed in vitro to be specific for cytomegalovirus antigens. Specific HLA alleles were associated with 15,000 to 20,000 TCR beta sequences at a false discovery rate of 0.05 in a later analysis. It was suggested by the authors that the approach could potentially be generalized to other disease states and immunological phenotypes. In a later analysis, TCR association rates were found to vary across HLA loci, with the most associated TCRs seen for DRB1 alleles and the fewest for HLA-C alleles. The sequencing pipeline was judged likely to have produced a cluster of highly shared sequence variants as a technical artifact. Roughly uniform sequencing depth across donors was assumed in presence/absence analyses, although this assumption may not hold. A total of 164 TCR beta chains were listed by the study as associated with cytomegalovirus. According to a later analysis, parvovirus B19, influenza, CMV and Epstein-Barr virus appeared linked to several top co-occurrence clusters. V-gene and J-gene trimming of TCR beta chains was associated with a missense DCLRE1C variant in a later genetic analysis, and the association was replicated in an independent cohort. Correlated functional status among segregating V segments might reflect linkage disequilibrium, but an unknown experimental factor could not be ruled out. While some public TCRs were present in many individuals, most TCR sequences turned up only very rarely across donors. A further reported finding was that TCR beta sequences accurately predicted the HLA-A and HLA-B alleles for most subjects in the first cohort. Compared with equally common non-associated chains, HLA-associated TCR beta chains in a later analysis were more clonally expanded and had lower generation probabilities. According to a later analysis, most CMV-associated TCR beta chains appeared to be HLA-restricted, and the HLA associations seemed to be driven largely by CMV exposure. Assigning TCR associations to individual alleles was difficult when HLA alleles, especially DR and DQ, strongly co-occurred. In both the original and validation cohorts, the classifier was reported to diagnose cytomegalovirus status with high specificity and sensitivity. In an earlier analysis of about 540 of the donors, most TCR beta V segments were observed in productive rearrangements about 90% or about 30% of the time, broadly matching IMGT annotations. CMV serostatus was the only immune exposure information available for the cohort. A later genetic analysis reported fewer N-insertions in productive TCRs among donors in an Asian-associated ancestry cluster than the roughly 700-donor mean. Some IMGT-functional V segments, including TRBV6-2 and TRBV6-3, could not be distinguished by the 87-base-pair reads and were therefore excluded.

In total, roughly 670 healthy bone marrow donors made up the cohort. All cohort members were sampled while nominally healthy, although unrecorded immune exposures were likely present. The donor tested CMV seronegative, placing the donor among the 300 to 450 seronegative members of the cohort. A peripheral blood sample was collected from each donor, and TCR beta sequencing was performed on peripheral blood mononuclear cells. Genomic DNA extraction from the blood cell samples was performed with the Qiagen DNeasy Blood Extraction Kit. CDR1 and CDR2 are drawn from the germline V gene: KGHSH, LQKENI. Its CDR3 holds 15 amino acids, cysteine through phenylalanine. Here the CDR3 DNA is all that survives: 45 bases in frame from base 1. The V and J ends are trimmed by 5 bases and 6 bases, leaving 17 bases between them.

Recombination joined TRBV18 with TRBJ1-5; the D gene remains uncertain. The sequence came from a female donor in good health and CMV-seronegative. Sequenced material: PBMCs. The CDR3 protein sequence reads: CASSKIGLASQPQHF. The sequenced DNA: TGTGCCAGCTCAAAAATCGGACTAGCAAGTCAGCCCCAGCATTTT.